What follows are 16 T cell receptor beta chains derived from one specimen sequenced in a study of shared clonotypes between healthy human individuals. Method: immunoSEQ multiplex PCR; TCRdb's copy keeps in-frame clones and lacks some. The top ten hold around 0.13% of the sample, which has 2 million to 2.5 million clones, approximately 94% seen once. Sequenced material: naive CD4+ T cells sorted from blood. Specified subset: CD45RA+ positively selected. Receptor source: a man aged 18 to 29 in good health.

V usage is TRBV25-1 and J usage is TRBJ2-7; 8 bases match TRBD1. The germline CDR1 and CDR2 sequences are MGHDK and SYGVNS. This CDR3 is built from 15 residues. J was trimmed by 0 bases and V by 4 bases; bases with no gene match: 5. CDR3 coding DNA: TGTGCCAGCAGTGGATGGGACAGGAGCTCCTACGAGCAGTACTTC. This encodes CASSGWDRSSYEQYF.

Concerning this clone: The identical CDR3 is also encoded by other nucleotide sequences in the sample. CDR3 nucleotides: TGCGCCAGCAGCTTGGGACAGGGTCCCAATTCACCCCTCCACTTT. Translation gives CASSLGQGPNSPLHF. This chain joins TRBV5-1 and TRBJ1-6, with 7 bases fitting TRBD1. The V gene's germline CDR1 is SGHRS and CDR2 YFSETQ. This CDR3 has 15 residues. V lost 0 bases and J lost 7; bases outside the gene matches: 4. The variable domain in full, with the rest retrieved from reference TRBV5-1 and TRBJ1-6, is KAGVTQTPRYLIKTRGQQVTLSCSPISGHRSVSWYQQTPGQGLQFLFEYFSETQRNKGNFPGRFSGRQFSNSRSEMNVSTLELGDSALYLCASSLGQGPNSPLHFGNGTRLTVT.

The chain is built from TRBV30 and TRBJ1-4; unclear D gene. V shed 3 bases and J shed 0 bases, with 8 bases lying between them. From germline, CDR1 is GTSNPN and CDR2 SVGIG (reference sequence). The CDR3 contains 14 residues. The DNA for the CDR3 is TGTGCCTGGAGGCCACCAGCAACTAATGAAAAACTGTTTTTT. It yields the protein CAWRPPATNEKLFF.

The chain links TRBV4-3 to TRBJ2-7, with D possibly being TRBD1 (6 bases). Germline V gene lookup returns CDR1 LGHNA and CDR2 YSLEER. The CDR3 length is 15 residues. Trimming pared 4 bases from V and 0 bases from J, leaving 13 bases between. CDR3 sequence: CASSPQGGGSYEQYF. In nucleotides, the CDR3 is TGCGCCAGCAGCCCTCAAGGGGGTGGCTCCTACGAGCAGTACTTC.

V and J are TRBV6-5 and TRBJ1-1, with D possibly TRBD1 on 5 matching bases. V lost 8 bases, J lost 0 bases, and 16 bases lay in between. Germline CDR1 reads MNHEY; CDR2 reads SVGAGI. The CDR3 covers 15 residues. The CDR3 DNA reads as TGTGCCAGCTTAGTCGGGGTGGGGGTGAACACTGAAGCTTTCTTT. It is translated as CASLVGVGVNTEAFF.

V and J are TRBV20-1 and TRBJ2-3, with D unclear. Germline V lookup: CDR1 DFQATT, CDR2 SNEGSKA (reference sequence). The V end was cut by 2 bases, the J end by 2 bases, with 2 bases between. The CDR3 is 11 residues long. CDR3 nucleotide sequence: TGCAGTGCTAGATTCACAGATACGCAGTATTTT. It is translated as CSARFTDTQYF.

V and J are TRBV2 and TRBJ2-5; D remains ambiguous. This CDR3 has 14 amino acids. V lost 7 bases and J lost 2, with 14 bases in between. The germline V gene encodes CDR1 SNHLY and CDR2 FYNNEI. CDR3 DNA sequence: TGTGCCAGCACCGTCGGCAACAAGCAAGAGACCCAGTACTTC. It encodes CASTVGNKQETQYF.

The chain uses TRBV30 and TRBJ1-5; possibly TRBD1 for D (5 bases). This CDR3 spans 18 amino acids. Per the germline V gene, CDR1 is GTSNPN and CDR2 is SVGIG (reference sequence). Trimming shortened V by 0 bases and J by 1 base, and 19 bases separated the two germline ends. The CDR3 is CAWSVYGFGGTSNQPQHF. Here the CDR3 DNA reads TGTGCCTGGAGTGTGTACGGGTTTGGGGGAACGAGCAATCAGCCCCAGCATTTT.

As regards this clone: The sample contains more than one DNA sequence encoding this CDR3. This chain links TRBV7-2 with TRBJ2-1; 11 bases line up with TRBD2. This CDR3 is 16 amino acids long. Germline values: CDR1 SGHTA, CDR2 FQGNSA. With 1 base clipped from V and 5 bases from J, the junction kept 4 bases outside the gene matches. CDR3 sequence: CASSLGLAGGHNEQFF. As DNA, the CDR3 is TGTGCCAGCAGCTTAGGGCTAGCGGGAGGCCACAATGAGCAGTTCTTC.

The CDR3 here is CASSQEPSGSSSNYNEQFF. The CDR3 DNA reads TGCGCCAGCAGCCAAGAGCCTAGCGGGAGCTCGTCCAACTACAATGAGCAGTTCTTC. The V call is TRBV4-1, the J call TRBJ2-1; 10 nucleotides line up with TRBD2. The CDR3 length is 19 residues. Germline V gene data show CDR1 as MGHRA and CDR2 as YSYEKL. Trimming removed 0 bases from V and 3 bases from J; junction bases left unmatched: 11.

The chain combines TRBV2 with TRBJ2-5; 10 nucleotides agree with TRBD1. CDR1 SNHLY and CDR2 FYNNEI come from the germline V gene. The CDR3 sequence is 15 residues long. Unmatched junction bases numbered 9, after V lost 6 bases and J lost 5 bases. The DNA for the CDR3 is TGTGCCAGCAGGGAGGGGACAGGGGATTTTGAGACCCAGTACTTC. It yields the protein CASREGTGDFETQYF.

The rearrangement links TRBV30 to TRBJ1-6; D may be TRBD1 (5 bases). The CDR3 is 13 amino acids. Germline V lookup: CDR1 GTSNPN, CDR2 SVGIG (reference sequence). Trimming took 0 bases from V and 9 from J, leaving 9 bases between them. The CDR3 is CAWSVLGGSPLHF. The CDR3 nucleotides are TGTGCCTGGAGTGTACTCGGGGGTTCACCCCTCCACTTT.

The chain combines TRBV5-6 with TRBJ2-2, with TRBD1 as a possible D gene (6 bases). CDR3 length equals 16 residues. Per the germline V gene, CDR1 is SGHDT and CDR2 is YYEEEE. The germline V and J ends were trimmed by 4 bases and 0 bases, with 13 bases remaining between them. CDR3 sequence reads: CASSPRTVSNTGELFF. As DNA, the CDR3 is TGTGCCAGCAGCCCGAGGACAGTCTCGAACACCGGGGAGCTGTTTTTT.

The sample holds one count of this clone. The chain combines TRBV6-5 with TRBJ1-2; D possibly corresponds to TRBD1 (5 bases). CDR3 length equals 13 residues. Trimming left V 7 bases short and J 4 bases short, with 13 bases between. Germline assignment: CDR1 MNHEY and CDR2 SVGAGI. The DNA of the CDR3 is TGTGCCAGCACAAGAGGGACTAGCTATGGCTACACCTTC. It specifies CASTRGTSYGYTF.

The chain employs TRBV6-6 and TRBJ1-6; D perhaps matches TRBD1 (6 bases). The CDR3 extends over 15 amino acids. Looked up from germline, CDR1 is MNHNY and CDR2 is SVGAGI (reference sequence). Deletions cut 4 bases from V and 10 bases from J, with 17 bases between. The CDR3 region has the DNA TGTGCCAGCAGTTCCTTGACAGGCGGGGGATCACCCCTCCACTTT. It yields the protein CASSSLTGGGSPLHF.

J is TRBJ1-6 and V is TRBV28; maybe TRBD1 (5 bases). Trimming stripped 2 bases from V and 0 bases from J, with 11 bases between. Per the germline V gene, CDR1 is MDHEN and CDR2 is SYDVKM. The CDR3 sequence is 17 residues long. The CDR3 region has the DNA TGTGCCAGCAGTTTAGTAAGTGACAGCTCCTATAATTCACCCCTCCACTTT. Its translation: CASSLVSDSSYNSPLHF.